These 6 T cell receptor beta chains were sequenced from one sample in a study of OX40 agonist ivuxolimab in advanced cancers. Measured with immunoSEQ multiplex PCR; TCRdb has only the in-frame clones, and not every one. The sample contains over 10,000 clones, roughly four fifths of which appear only once. The starting material was CD4+ or CD8+ T cells sorted from blood, obtained in a trial of the OX40 agonist ivuxolimab. These receptor sequences come from an adult with an advanced solid tumor such as melanoma, head and neck, liver or kidney cancer.

The chain links TRBV28 to TRBJ2-1; D unresolved. Trimming removed 6 bases at V and 4 bases at J, with 4 bases between. CDR3 length: 11 residues. Germline V lookup: CDR1 MDHEN, CDR2 SYDVKM. The CDR3 DNA is TGTGCCAGCAGCCCTTACAATGAGCAGTTCTTC. Translating gives CASSPYNEQFF.

The chain has TRBV14 and TRBJ2-3; perhaps TRBD2 as D (5 bases). The CDR3 loop spans 17 amino acids. The V end was cut by 4 bases, the J end by 2 bases, with 19 bases between. From germline, CDR1 is SGHDN and CDR2 FVKESK. CDR3 amino acids: CASSPFLRVRDTDTQYF. CDR3 sequence (DNA): TGTGCCAGCAGCCCTTTCTTGCGAGTACGGGACACAGATACGCAGTATTTT.

This clone was counted between two and nine times. The CDR3 reads CASSEGQGGDYGYTF. In DNA form, the CDR3 reads TGTGCCAGCAGCGAAGGACAGGGGGGAGACTATGGCTACACCTTC. V and J are TRBV9 and TRBJ1-2; 10 positions match TRBD1. The CDR3 is 15 amino acids. V lost 3 bases to trimming and J lost 3 bases; unmatched junction nucleotides: 5. CDR1 and CDR2 (germline): SGDLS, YYNGEE.

CDR3 amino acids: CASSLKGAWDEQFF. The DNA for the CDR3 is TGTGCCAGCAGTTTAAAAGGGGCTTGGGATGAGCAGTTCTTC. The genes are TRBV27 and TRBJ2-1; weak D call: TRBD1 (5 bases). The CDR3 covers 14 residues. V was cut by 2 bases and J by 8 bases, with 13 bases left in between. Germline V gene sequence: CDR1 MNHEY, CDR2 SMNVEV (reference sequence).

This clone was recorded once. V is TRBV7-3 and J is TRBJ2-5, with a possible D match to TRBD2 (6 bases). The V end was cut by 3 bases, the J end by 0 bases, with 11 bases between. The CDR3 is made up of 15 amino acids. From germline, CDR1 is SGHTA and CDR2 FQGTGA. Here the CDR3 DNA reads TGTGCCAGCAGCTTTGGCGGGGCTAACCAAGAGACCCAGTACTTC. Translation: CASSFGGANQETQYF.

V and J are TRBV19 and TRBJ1-5; TRBD1 might be the D (6 bases). In germline, CDR1 is LNHDA, CDR2 SQIVND (reference sequence). The ends were cut back, 5 bases at V and 3 bases at J, with 8 bases in the middle. CDR3 length: 13 amino acids. In DNA form, the CDR3 reads TGTGCCAGTAGTGGACAGAACAATCAGCCCCAGCATTTT. Its translation is CASSGQNNQPQHF.